Listed here are 26 T cell receptor beta chains from one sample, sequenced in a study of PD-1 blockade in classical Hodgkin lymphoma. Generated by immunoSEQ multiplex PCR, the TCRdb table keeps only in-frame clones and is missing some. The table includes approximately 58,000 clones, under 95% detected once. Every patient experienced relapse after autologous stem cell transplantation, and brentuximab vedotin exposure varied. The sequences come from peripheral blood mononuclear cells (PBMCs), collected before the second cycle of nivolumab. The receptors originated from a human donor with classical Hodgkin lymphoma.

The chain has TRBV27 and TRBJ2-1, with D maybe TRBD1 (6 bases). In germline, CDR1 is MNHEY, CDR2 SMNVEV (reference sequence). This CDR3 region has 14 residues. Trimming took off 1 base at V and 7 bases at J, with 11 bases between the two ends. CDR3 in amino acids: CASSLWGLHNEQFF. The CDR3 bases are TGTGCCAGCAGTTTATGGGGGCTACATAATGAGCAGTTCTTC.

V is TRBV6-6 and J is TRBJ2-5; 9 bases agree with TRBD1. V was clipped by 6 bases and J by 2 bases; unmatched bases: 10. CDR1 and CDR2 (germline): MNHNY, SVGAGI (reference sequence). CDR3 length: 16 amino acids. This CDR3 is CASSQYGTGKQETQYF. The CDR3 nucleotides read TGTGCCAGCAGCCAGTACGGGACAGGGAAACAAGAGACCCAGTACTTC.

The chain joins TRBV30 to TRBJ2-1; 10 bases fit TRBD2. Germline CDR1 GTSNPN, CDR2 SVGIG (reference sequence). The ends lost 0 bases at V and 5 bases at J; junction bases unmatched: 10. This CDR3 spans 17 amino acids. The DNA of the CDR3 is TGTGCCTGGAGTGTAGTCTTAACTAGCGGGACCCACAATGAGCAGTTCTTC. It is translated as CAWSVVLTSGTHNEQFF.

The rearrangement links TRBV28 to TRBJ1-5, with 8 bases identical to TRBD1. Losses at the gene ends were 6 bases for V and 5 bases for J; bases not matched to a gene: 3. CDR1 is MDHEN and CDR2 is SYDVKM in the germline V gene. CDR3 length: 13 residues. The CDR3 bases are TGTGCCAGCAGAGGACAGGGCGATCAGCCCCAGCATTTT. It translates to CASRGQGDQPQHF.

The chain joins TRBV21-1 to TRBJ1-1; TRBD1, as called in the table, went unchecked against the DNA. TRBV21-1 is a pseudogene locus. The CDR3 consists of 16 residues. The CDR3 spells CASSGGGDRANTEAFF. CDR3 DNA sequence: TGTGCCAGCAGCGGAGGGGGGGACAGGGCGAACACTGAAGCTTTCTTT.

J is TRBJ1-1 and V is TRBV28, with 7 bases fitting TRBD1. The CDR3 has 14 residues. Germline-derived CDR1 and CDR2 are MDHEN and SYDVKM. J lost 0 bases, V lost 8 bases, and 6 bases had no gene match. Written as DNA, the CDR3 is TGTGCCAGCGGTCGACAGGGCATGAACACTGAAGCTTTCTTT. Translation: CASGRQGMNTEAFF.

This clone appeared a few times. The V and J genes are TRBV2 and TRBJ1-2, with D hard to call. Trimming removed 2 bases from V and 8 bases from J, with 15 bases in between. Germline values: CDR1 SNHLY, CDR2 FYNNEI. CDR3 length: 14 amino acids. The CDR3 protein is CASSEYPRSWGYTF. For the CDR3, the DNA is TGTGCCAGCAGTGAATACCCCCGGTCCTGGGGCTACACCTTC.

The chain is built from TRBV27 and TRBJ2-7; D gene unclear. CDR1 is MNHEY, CDR2 SMNVEV, per germline (reference sequence). The V end lost 5 bases, the J end lost 2 bases, and 10 bases lay between the germline ends. This CDR3 is 13 amino acids long. DNA for the CDR3: TGTGCCAGCAGTCCACTTACCCCCTACGAGCAGTACTTC. This encodes CASSPLTPYEQYF.

The chain's CDR3 is CASTNVVPEETQYF. The DNA of the CDR3 is TGTGCCAGCACCAACGTGGTACCAGAAGAGACCCAGTACTTC. This sequence joins TRBV6-6 and TRBJ2-5; D unclear. The V gene's germline CDR1 is MNHNY and CDR2 SVGAGI (reference sequence). Trimming left V 7 bases short and J 3 bases short, with 15 bases between. The CDR3 loop spans 14 amino acids.

This chain connects TRBV19 to TRBJ2-1; D is perhaps TRBD1 or TRBD2 (7 bases each). CDR1 is LNHDA, CDR2 SQIVND, per germline (reference sequence). CDR3 size: 14 residues. Trimming left V 6 bases short and J 7 bases short, with 16 bases between. The CDR3 bases are TGTGCCAGTAGCTTGGCGCAGGGGGGGAATGAGCAGTTCTTC. It encodes CASSLAQGGNEQFF.

The rearrangement joins TRBV29-1 to TRBJ2-1, with unresolved D. This CDR3 has 8 amino acids. Germline values: CDR1 SQVTM, CDR2 ANQGSEA. V lost 8 bases to trimming and J lost 8 bases, with 4 bases between them. The CDR3, as DNA: TGCAGCACGGATGAGCAGTTCTTC. Encoded protein: CSTDEQFF.

V gene TRBV28 combines with J gene TRBJ2-7, with D unresolved. CDR3 length: 12 amino acids. Looked up from germline, CDR1 is MDHEN and CDR2 is SYDVKM. Trimming took off 6 bases at V and 2 bases at J, with 8 bases between the two ends. The CDR3 DNA reads TGTGCCAGCAGCGACCCTGCCTACGAGCAGTACTTC. Residues: CASSDPAYEQYF.

This clone was counted a single time. The V gene is TRBV5-5, the J gene TRBJ2-1; D is perhaps TRBD1 (5 bases). V gave up 1 base and J gave up 2 bases, with 7 bases separating them. Germline CDR1 reads SGHKS; CDR2 reads YYEKEE (reference sequence). The CDR3 is made up of 14 amino acids. The CDR3 bases are TGTGCCAGCAGCTTGCAACAGGCCTACAATGAGCAGTTCTTC. Translation: CASSLQQAYNEQFF. The full variable domain, completed using reference TRBV5-5 and TRBJ2-1, is DAGVTQSPTHLIKTRGQQVTLRCSPISGHKSVSWYQQVLGQGPQFIFQYYEKEERGRGNFPDRFSARQFPNYSSELNVNALLLGDSALYLCASSLQQAYNEQFFGPGTRLTVL.

This chain connects TRBV9 to TRBJ2-1; the D gene could be TRBD1 or TRBD2 (5 bases each). Germline V gene sequence: CDR1 SGDLS, CDR2 YYNGEE. The CDR3 contains 13 residues. Trimming cost V 4 bases and J 5 bases, with 10 bases left between them. The CDR3 here is CASSTGANNEQFF. CDR3 coding DNA: TGTGCCAGCAGCACCGGGGCTAACAATGAGCAGTTCTTC.

The chain's CDR3 is CASSLGTVANYGYTF. The CDR3 DNA sequence: TGTGCCAGTAGCCTTGGGACAGTCGCTAACTATGGCTACACCTTC. The chain uses TRBV19 and TRBJ1-2, with TRBD1 matching 7 bases. Germline V gene lookup returns CDR1 LNHDA and CDR2 SQIVND (reference sequence). V lost 6 bases, J lost 0 bases, and 7 bases stayed unmatched. CDR3 length: 15 residues.

J is TRBJ1-5 and V is TRBV18, with 7 bases identical to TRBD1. The CDR3 sequence is 15 residues long. CDR1 is KGHSH and CDR2 is LQKENI in the germline V gene. V dropped 4 bases and J dropped 2; count of bases not matched to a gene: 5. The CDR3 here is CASSLTGEGNQPQHF. The DNA for the CDR3 is TGTGCCAGCTCACTTACAGGGGAGGGCAATCAGCCCCAGCATTTT.

The gene calls are TRBV9 and TRBJ2-3; 7 bases are shared with TRBD2. Unmatched junction bases numbered 7, after V lost 0 bases and J lost 3 bases. The germline V gene has CDR1 SGDLS and CDR2 YYNGEE. The CDR3 sequence is 16 residues long. The CDR3 coding sequence is TGTGCCAGCAGCGTAGAGGGTTGGGGAGGGACAGATACGCAGTATTTT. It codes for CASSVEGWGGTDTQYF. Together with reference TRBV9 and TRBJ2-3, the CDR3 gives the full variable domain: DSGVTQTPKHLITATGQRVTLRCSPRSGDLSVYWYQQSLDQGLQFLIQYYNGEERAKGNILERFSAQQFPDLHSELNLSSLELGDSALYFCASSVEGWGGTDTQYFGPGTRLTVL.

The CDR3 DNA reads TGTGCCAGCTCACGGGGACAACAGTACAATGAGCAGTTCTTC. As protein: CASSRGQQYNEQFF. The genes are TRBV18 and TRBJ2-1; perhaps TRBD1 as D (6 bases). From germline, CDR1 is KGHSH and CDR2 LQKENI. This CDR3 spans 14 amino acids. V was shortened by 4 bases and J by 4 bases, with 11 bases between the two germline ends.

The V gene is TRBV5-1, the J gene TRBJ2-3, with TRBD2 identical over 10 bases. CDR1 SGHRS and CDR2 YFSETQ come from the germline V gene. V shed 4 bases and J 0 bases; nucleotides not matched to a gene: 8. This CDR3 spans 17 amino acids. CDR3 amino acids: CASSPRAGGPSTDTQYF. Here the CDR3 DNA reads TGCGCCAGCAGCCCCAGAGCGGGAGGGCCGAGCACAGATACGCAGTATTTT. Combining the CDR3 with reference TRBV5-1 and TRBJ2-3 gives the whole variable domain KAGVTQTPRYLIKTRGQQVTLSCSPISGHRSVSWYQQTPGQGLQFLFEYFSETQRNKGNFPGRFSGRQFSNSRSEMNVSTLELGDSALYLCASSPRAGGPSTDTQYFGPGTRLTVL.

This clone was observed a single time. The chain is built from TRBV18 and TRBJ1-1, with D tentatively TRBD1 (6 bases). The V gene lost 3 bases and the J gene lost 0 bases, with 20 bases spanning the gap. The germline CDR1 and CDR2 sequences are KGHSH and LQKENI. The CDR3 length is 18 residues. The CDR3 reads CASSPYPLPGAMNTEAFF. As DNA, the CDR3 is TGTGCCAGCTCACCCTACCCCCTGCCAGGGGCCATGAACACTGAAGCTTTCTTT.

The chain joins TRBV5-1 to TRBJ2-7, with 14 bases matching TRBD2. The CDR3 is 19 residues long. V shed 5 bases, J shed 3 bases, and the junction held 16 bases outside the gene matches. Germline V gene sequence: CDR1 SGHRS, CDR2 YFSETQ. In DNA form, the CDR3 reads TGCGCCAGCAGTTCCCAACCGGGACTAGCGGGAGTAGTGGTCTACGAGCAGTACTTC. The encoded protein is CASSSQPGLAGVVVYEQYF.

J is TRBJ1-6 and V is TRBV9; the D gene is possibly TRBD1 (6 bases). Per the germline V gene, CDR1 is SGDLS and CDR2 is YYNGEE. This CDR3 is built from 16 residues. The ends were cut back, 4 bases at V and 8 bases at J, with 19 bases in the middle. CDR3 DNA: TGTGCCAGCAGCAGCACCCCTCACCCAGGGGATTCACCCCTCCACTTT. Translated, it gives CASSSTPHPGDSPLHF.

In DNA, the CDR3 is TGTGCCAGCAGCGTAGGGGGAACCTACAATGAGCAGTTCTTC. This encodes CASSVGGTYNEQFF. The chain employs TRBV9 and TRBJ2-1; no clear D gene. Trimming cost V 0 bases and J 2 bases, with 6 bases left between them. The CDR3 runs to 14 residues. The germline CDR1 and CDR2 sequences are SGDLS and YYNGEE.

The CDR3 sequence: CASSAARKNIQYF. CDR3 nucleotides: TGTGCCAGCAGTGCTGCCAGGAAGAACATTCAGTACTTC. The V and J genes are TRBV6-4 and TRBJ2-4; no clear D. In germline, CDR1 is MRHNA, CDR2 SNTAGT. Trimming cost V 4 bases and J 7 bases, with 11 bases left between them. The CDR3 length is 13 residues.

The chain uses TRBV19 and TRBJ2-2, with D tentatively TRBD1 or TRBD2 (5 bases each). Trimming pared 11 bases from V and 6 bases from J, leaving 19 bases between. The CDR3 is made up of 14 amino acids. Germline V gene lookup returns CDR1 LNHDA and CDR2 SQIVND (reference sequence). CDR3 bases: TGTGCCGCCCGGGCCCAGGGAGTAGCCGGGGAGCTGTTTTTT. This translates into CAARAQGVAGELFF.

The chain couples TRBV18 to TRBJ1-5, with D possibly TRBD1 on 5 matching bases. Germline assignment: CDR1 KGHSH and CDR2 LQKENI. The CDR3 consists of 14 residues. V shed 2 bases and J shed 5 bases, with 10 bases lying between them. The CDR3 DNA follows: TGTGCCAGCTCACCAAGGGAGGGACATCAGCCCCAGCATTTT. Amino acid sequence: CASSPREGHQPQHF. Together with reference TRBV18 and TRBJ1-5, the CDR3 gives the full variable domain: NAGVMQNPRHLVRRRGQEARLRCSPMKGHSHVYWYRQLPEEGLKFMVYLQKENIIDESGMPKERFSAEFPKEGPSILRIQQVVRGDSAAYFCASSPREGHQPQHFGDGTRLSIL.